This T cell receptor (beta chain) was retrieved from a study of T-cell reconstitution after alpha-beta-depleted transplantation in children. This clonotype was counted many times. Preparation of the TCRbeta library used unique molecular identifiers. Each CDR3 protein is one row after TCRdb ran MiXCR on the PCR reads. The sample has approximately 640,000 distinct CDR3 sequences, 16% seen once. CDR1 and CDR2 (germline): DFQATT, SNEGSKA (reference sequence). V shed 4 bases and J 4 bases; nucleotides not matched to a gene: 4. The CDR3 length is 14 residues. V usage is TRBV20-1 and J usage is TRBJ2-2, with 9 nucleotides matching TRBD2. Sequencing used PBMCs from the stem cell graft donor, obtained from the stem cell graft. The sequence was collected from a human donor who donated a stem cell graft to a child with acute myeloid leukemia. CDR3 nucleotide sequence: TGCAGTGCTAACCTAGCGGGGAGCACCGGGGAGCTGTTTTTT. Amino acids: CSANLAGSTGELFF.